This T cell receptor (beta chain) was recovered during a study of blood T cells in healthy people across ages. Healthy individuals of Caucasian origin from Russia, aged roughly 6 to 95, served as donors. The draw of peripheral blood yielded approximately 11 milliliters from each donor. The germline V and J ends were trimmed by 6 bases and 11 bases, with 18 bases remaining between them. This CDR3 region has 13 residues. Germline CDR1 is MNHEY and CDR2 is SVGEGT. Findings and limits, study-wide: No conclusive comparison of naive versus antigen-experienced cells was possible with unsorted PBMCs. Researchers deemed the diversity estimates from one million T cells underestimates.

This clonotype was recorded a few times. The antigen is undetermined. For the second PCR, which ran for roughly 7 to 11 cycles, a sample-barcoded 5' primer and a J-beta primer mix were used. TCRdb recomputed calls from the 5' RACE reads with MiXCR, one row per CDR3 protein. The sample yields fewer than 700,000 distinct CDR3 sequences, roughly 43% seen once. The chain uses TRBV6-2 or TRBV6-3 and TRBJ2-3; tentative D call: TRBD1 (6 bases). The sequence was collected from an elderly man in good health. Specimen: blood. DNA for the CDR3: TGTGCCAGCAGAGATACTAAAGGGACATGGCAGTATTTT. It is translated as CASRDTKGTWQYF.